Shown below are 3 T cell receptor beta chains from a single sample sequenced in a study of T-cell memory formation after mild COVID-19 (dated by TCRdb to the early 2020s). Library method: 5' RACE. Sequencing was carried out with an Illumina NovaSeq 6000. The raw public reads went through TCRdb reprocessing: fastp at Q25, MiXCR clone calling, in-frame beta chains kept. All rows with the same CDR3 protein become a single entry with the most common DNA and genes. The sample has about 470,000 distinct CDR3 sequences on record, 15% to 20% of them singletons. The top ten clonotypes cover roughly 12% of the sample. The sample taken for sequencing was PBMCs or a T cell subset sorted from them (not recorded which). The receptors shown here come from an adult woman who had mild COVID-19 (a few samples of this study predate the infection). The sample titles of this study are shuffled in the database, so cell type and time point are left out; the donor was told from shared clones.

The rearrangement uses TRBV7-6 and TRBJ2-7, with unresolved D. The CDR3 is 16 amino acids. Deletions cut 1 base from V and 4 bases from J, with 17 bases between. The germline V gene has CDR1 SGHVS and CDR2 FNYEAQ. CDR3 region: CASSLETDGLAYEQYF. Written as DNA, the CDR3 is TGTGCCAGCAGCTTAGAGACGGACGGTTTGGCTTACGAGCAGTACTTC.

The J gene is TRBJ2-7, the V gene TRBV12-5; possible D gene TRBD2, 5 bases. Between the trimmed V and J ends, which lost 0 bases and 3 bases, there was a span of 18 bases. This CDR3 spans 17 amino acids. CDR1 LGHNT and CDR2 FRNRAP come from the germline V gene. CDR3 in amino acids: CASGLVVNGVPVYEQYF. CDR3 bases: TGTGCTAGTGGTTTGGTCGTAAACGGGGTCCCCGTCTACGAGCAGTACTTC. Using reference TRBV12-5 and TRBJ2-7 for the parts outside the CDR3, the full variable domain is DARVTQTPRHKVTEMGQEVTMRCQPILGHNTVFWYRQTMMQGLELLAYFRNRAPLDDSGMPKDRFSAEMPDATLATLKIQPSEPRDSAVYFCASGLVVNGVPVYEQYFGPGTRLTVT.

The chain combines TRBV5-1 with TRBJ1-4; D call uncertain. V dropped 4 bases and J dropped 7 bases, with 8 bases sitting between them. Germline CDR1 reads SGHRS; CDR2 reads YFSETQ. CDR3 length: 12 amino acids. The CDR3 sequence is CASSLRGEKLFF. In DNA form, the CDR3 reads TGCGCCAGCAGCCTCCGGGGTGAAAAACTGTTTTTT. The full variable domain, its missing parts supplied by reference TRBV5-1 and TRBJ1-4, is KAGVTQTPRYLIKTRGQQVTLSCSPISGHRSVSWYQQTPGQGLQFLFEYFSETQRNKGNFPGRFSGRQFSNSRSEMNVSTLELGDSALYLCASSLRGEKLFFGSGTQLSVL.